The rows below give T cell receptor beta chains drawn from one sample of a study of shared clonotypes between healthy human individuals. Using immunoSEQ multiplex PCR, the repertoire was profiled, and TCRdb retains in-frame clones only, with some absent. Of roughly 2,300,000 clones listed, less than 95% are singletons. The sequenced material came from naive CD4+ T cells from PBMCs. The receptor set was obtained from a man aged 18 to 29 in good health. Some clones in this sample may be carry-over from other donors' samples. Each CDR3 is given with its conserved first and last residue. The D gene is left open where the match is weak. Size tells how often a clone was seen (once, few, many) or the class of an expanded clone, and some rows leave it out.

>TRBJ1-4|TRBV7-6|TRBD1|-
TGTGCCAGCAGCTTAGGACAGGGTAGGATTGAAAAACTGTTTTTT
CASSLGQGRIEKLFF
>TRBJ2-7|TRBV7-6|TRBD1|-
TGTGCCAGCAGCTTAGACAGGGGGCACACCTACGAGCAGTACTTC
CASSLDRGHTYEQYF
>TRBJ2-2|TRBV18|-|-
TGTGCCAGCTCACCACCCGGGATGAACACCGGGGAGCTGTTTTTT
CASSPPGMNTGELFF
>TRBJ2-3|TRBV6-6|-|once
TGTGCCAGCGGGGTTACGCAGTATTTT
CASGVTQYF
>TRBJ2-2|TRBV6-7|-|-
TGTGCCACCCGGACCGGGACAACTAACACCGGGGAGCTGTTTTTT
CATRTGTTNTGELFF
>TRBJ2-5|TRBV19|-|-
TGTGCCAGTAGTAGACTCGGGACGGCGGAGACCCAGTACTTC
CASSRLGTAETQYF
>TRBJ2-7|TRBV7-2|-|-
TGTGCCAGCAGCCCTGGTAGCGGCAGGTTCTACGAGCAGTACTTC
CASSPGSGRFYEQYF
>TRBJ2-1|TRBV27|TRBD2|once
TGTGCCAGCAGTTTTTTTCTAGGGGTAGCGGGAGGGGGGAATGAGCAGTTCTTC
CASSFFLGVAGGGNEQFF
>TRBJ1-3|TRBV14|TRBD1|once
TGTGCCAGCAGCCAGACAGGGAGCGGAAACACCATATATTTT
CASSQTGSGNTIYF
>TRBJ2-2|TRBV6-1|TRBD1|once
TGTGCCAGCTTGGACAGGGGGGACACCGGGGAGCTGTTTTTT
CASLDRGDTGELFF
>TRBJ2-3|TRBV21-1|-|-
TGTGCCAGCAGCAAAGTGGAGTATGGGGGAGCAGGGGATACGCAGTATTTT
CASSKVEYGGAGDTQYF
>TRBJ1-2|TRBV5-4|-|-
TGTGCCAGCAGCCTGCAAGCTATCGGGACCTATGGCTACACCTTC
CASSLQAIGTYGYTF
>TRBJ2-1|TRBV19|TRBD2|-
TGTGCCAGTAGCCCTAGCGGGAGGGGGTACAATGAGCAGTTCTTC
CASSPSGRGYNEQFF
>TRBJ2-3|TRBV19|TRBD2|-
TGTGCCAGTAGTCCCTCCAGGCTAGCGGGAGGGGGGTCAGATACGCAGTATTTT
CASSPSRLAGGGSDTQYF
>TRBJ1-1|TRBV19|-|-
TGTGCCAGTAGTATAAGGGGTCAATCCACTGAAGCTTTCTTT
CASSIRGQSTEAFF
>TRBJ2-5|TRBV5-1|-|-
TGCGCCAGCAGCATCACCCCCCAGGGGGGAGAGACCCAGTACTTC
CASSITPQGGETQYF
>TRBJ1-1|TRBV11-2|-|-
TGTGCCAGCAGCCACAAACAGGGAAAAATCACTGAAGCTTTCTTT
CASSHKQGKITEAFF
>TRBJ2-5|TRBV5-1|TRBD2|-
TGCGCCAGCAGCCCTCATAGCGGGAGCTTGGTGGAGACCCAGTACTTC
CASSPHSGSLVETQYF
>TRBJ1-4|TRBV5-1|-|-
TGCGCCAGCAGCTTGAGCAGGAATGAAAAACTGTTTTTT
CASSLSRNEKLFF
>TRBJ2-6|TRBV4-1|TRBD2|-
TGCGCCAGCAGCCAGGTCGGCCGGCTAGCGGGACTCTACTCTGGGGCCAACGTCCTGACTTTC
CASSQVGRLAGLYSGANVLTF
>TRBJ1-6|TRBV30|-|-
TGTGCCTGGAGTCCCCGATCCGCTTCACCCCTCCACTTT
CAWSPRSASPLHF
>TRBJ2-3|TRBV5-1|TRBD2|-
TGCGCCAGCAGCTTGGCTTCTAGCGGTCGGATGACAGATACGCAGTATTTT
CASSLASSGRMTDTQYF
>TRBJ2-7|TRBV28|-|-
TGTGCCAGCGGGCGCCGATCCAACGAGCAGTACTTC
CASGRRSNEQYF
>TRBJ1-5|TRBV27|TRBD1|few
TGTGCCAGCAGTGCCCTAACTCGACAGGGAGCCCAGCATTTT
CASSALTRQGAQHF
>TRBJ2-2|TRBV5-1|TRBD2|-
TGCGCCAGCGCGAGGACTAGCGGGTGGAACACCGGGGAGCTGTTTTTT
CASARTSGWNTGELFF
>TRBJ1-1|TRBV6-6|-|-
TGTGTTTCTGAGGAGGGCGAAAACACTGAAGCTTTCTTT
CVSEEGENTEAFF
>TRBJ2-5|TRBV11-2|-|-
TGTGCCAGCAGCTTAGACAGGACATCCCCCCAGTACTTC
CASSLDRTSPQYF
>TRBJ2-5|TRBV28|-|-
TGTGCCAGCAGTTTGATCTCGGTTGAGACCCAGTACTTC
CASSLISVETQYF
>TRBJ2-7|TRBV19|TRBD1|-
TGTGCCAGTAGCCACCGGGACAGCTCCTACGAGCAGTACTTC
CASSHRDSSYEQYF
>TRBJ2-7|TRBV2|-|once
TGTGCCAGCAGTCCCGATTCAAAGGAGCAGTACTTC
CASSPDSKEQYF
>TRBJ2-1|TRBV9|-|-
TGTGCCAGCAGCGTAGATCTGGGATCCTACAATGAGCAGTTCTTC
CASSVDLGSYNEQFF
>TRBJ2-2|TRBV19|-|-
TGTGCCAGTAGTATAGAGGGGCCTAGCTCCGGGGAGCTGTTTTTT
CASSIEGPSSGELFF
>TRBJ2-5|TRBV27|-|-
TGTGCCAGGAGGCGAACGGGACACATATTACAAGAGACCCAGTACTTC
CARRRTGHILQETQYF
>TRBJ2-6|TRBV29-1|-|-
TGCAGCGTACTACAGGGCTCTGGGGCCAACGTCCTGACTTTC
CSVLQGSGANVLTF
>TRBJ2-3|TRBV9|-|-
TGTGCCAGCAGCGGAACCCCTAGCACAGATACGCAGTATTTT
CASSGTPSTDTQYF
>TRBJ2-1|TRBV4-3|-|-
TGCGCCAGCAGCCAAGCCGGGTTCCCTCGACCCTTCTACAATGAGCAGTTCTTC
CASSQAGFPRPFYNEQFF
>TRBJ2-5|TRBV6-5|-|-
TGTGCCAGCAGTCCACCAGGAAGGACAGAGACCCAGTACTTC
CASSPPGRTETQYF
>TRBJ2-6|TRBV7-8|-|-
TGTGCCAGCAGCTTAGGAAACAGAAACTCTGGGGCCAACGTCCTGACTTTC
CASSLGNRNSGANVLTF
>TRBJ2-1|TRBV11-2|-|-
TGTGCCAGCAGCTTAGATTTGGCATCCTACAATGAGCAGTTCTTC
CASSLDLASYNEQFF
>TRBJ2-1|TRBV19|TRBD2|-
TGTGCCAGTAGTATAGTATTAGGGAACGGGAGGACATGGGAGCAGTTCTTC
CASSIVLGNGRTWEQFF